What follows is one T cell receptor (beta chain) and its context. TCRdb passed the 5' RACE reads through MiXCR, listing each CDR3 protein once. The repertoire holds 420,000 or so distinct CDR3 sequences, with 18% as singletons. This entry belongs to a study of identical twins. The junction had 4 bases not matched to a gene; V was cut back by 2 bases and J by 4 bases. The V gene's germline CDR1 is MNHEY and CDR2 SVGAGI. CDR3 size: 15 residues. The sample taken for sequencing was naive T cells sorted from blood. This chain connects TRBV6-5 to TRBJ1-2; TRBD1 aligns across 10 bases. This sequence originates from a man in his fifties or sixties in good health. As DNA, the CDR3 is TGTGCCAGCAGTTACGGGGACAGGGGAGGCTATGGCTACACCTTC. Residues: CASSYGDRGGYGYTF.